Presented here are 18 T cell receptor beta chains from one specimen sequenced in a study of T cell repertoires in cytomegalovirus infection. No antigen is known for these receptors. TCRdb passed the reads through MiXCR, listing each CDR3 protein once. The sample consists of roughly 990,000 distinct CDR3 sequences, 30% to 40% of them appearing once. Sequencing was performed on cultured CD8+ T cells from PBMCs, taken from culture after CMV antigen stimulation. The receptors here all came from a human donor in good health (CMV status not recorded). Some clones in this sample may be carry-over from other donors' samples.

This rearrangement joins TRBV4-1 to TRBJ1-6, with D unresolved. CDR3 length: 15 amino acids. CDR1 is MGHRA, CDR2 YSYEKL, per germline. The germline V and J ends were trimmed by 2 bases and 5 bases, with 10 bases remaining between them. In nucleotides, the CDR3 is TGCGCCAGCAGCCAACTTAATCAGAATAATTCACCCCTCCACTTT. This codes for CASSQLNQNNSPLHF.

The chain is built from TRBV7-9 and TRBJ1-2; no definite D call. Germline V gives CDR1 SEHNR, CDR2 FQNEAQ (reference sequence). The CDR3 is made up of 15 amino acids. The V and J ends lost 1 base and 3 bases respectively, with 12 bases between them. CDR3 sequence reads: CASSLVLGVDYGYTF. The CDR3 coding sequence is TGTGCCAGCAGCTTAGTTTTGGGAGTCGACTATGGCTACACCTTC.

This clonotype was recorded a few times. In DNA form, the CDR3 reads TGTGCCAGCAGTCCCACGTTTGGCTCTAGCAATCAGCCCCAGCATTTT. Residues: CASSPTFGSSNQPQHF. The V gene is TRBV6-5, the J gene TRBJ1-5, with no clear D. The V gene's germline CDR1 is MNHEY and CDR2 SVGAGI. The CDR3 extends over 16 amino acids. Trimming shortened V by 5 bases and J by 0 bases, and 14 bases separated the two germline ends.

Notes on this clonotype: It may be a read error: a sequence one base away is much more abundant. The gene calls are TRBV6-5 and TRBJ2-1, with D possibly matching TRBD1 (5 bases). CDR1 is MNHEY, CDR2 SVGAGI, per germline. The CDR3 covers 15 residues. Trimming shortened V by 0 bases and J by 2 bases, and 8 bases separated the two germline ends. In nucleotides, the CDR3 is TGTGCCAGCAGTTACTCCGAGACAGCCTACAATGAGCAGTTCTTC. It codes for CASSYSETAYNEQFF.

At least ten counts were recorded for this clonotype. The chain uses TRBV7-9 and TRBJ2-7; D tentatively reads TRBD1 or TRBD2 (5 bases each). This CDR3 spans 14 amino acids. V lost 4 bases, J lost 6 bases, and 16 bases lay in between. Germline CDR1 is SEHNR and CDR2 is FQNEAQ (reference sequence). DNA of the CDR3: TGTGCCAGCAGCTGGGGGTCTTCTCCCCCCGAGCAGTACTTC. Translation gives CASSWGSSPPEQYF.

This chain connects TRBV27 to TRBJ1-2, with D hard to call. Trimming shortened V by 0 bases and J by 3 bases, and 11 bases separated the two germline ends. The CDR3 covers 15 residues. Germline-derived CDR1 and CDR2 are MNHEY and SMNVEV (reference sequence). The chain's CDR3 is CASSLSIGVDYGYTF. The CDR3 nucleotides read TGTGCCAGCAGTTTATCGATCGGGGTTGACTATGGCTACACCTTC.

The chain employs TRBV15 and TRBJ1-1; TRBD1 is a possible D gene (5 bases). This CDR3 has 14 amino acids. The V gene lost 3 bases and the J gene lost 0 bases, with 8 bases spanning the gap. CDR1 is LNHNV, CDR2 YYDKDF, per germline (reference sequence). The CDR3 DNA reads as TGTGCCACCAGCAGGCGACAGATGAACACTGAAGCTTTCTTT. The encoded protein is CATSRRQMNTEAFF.

This clonotype was picked up a small number of times. The rearrangement joins TRBV24-1 to TRBJ2-2; 7 nucleotides match TRBD1. CDR1 is KGHDR and CDR2 is SFDVKD in the germline V gene. V lost 4 bases to trimming and J lost 6 bases; unmatched junction nucleotides: 7. The CDR3 spans 15 residues. CDR3 bases: TGTGCCACCAGTGAGGTGACAGGGCGGGCCGGGGAGCTGTTTTTT. This encodes CATSEVTGRAGELFF.

The rearrangement links TRBV27 to TRBJ2-3; D is unresolved. This CDR3 contains 15 residues. CDR1 and CDR2 (germline): MNHEY, SMNVEV (reference sequence). With 8 bases removed from V and 0 bases from J, the gap between germline ends came to 15 bases. The CDR3 sequence is CASGERPASTDTQYF. CDR3 nucleotides: TGTGCCAGCGGCGAGAGACCAGCTAGCACAGATACGCAGTATTTT.

V usage is TRBV18 and J usage is TRBJ2-1, with 10 bases matching TRBD2. The CDR3 contains 17 residues. J was trimmed by 0 bases and V by 6 bases; bases with no gene match: 8. The germline CDR1 and CDR2 sequences are KGHSH and LQKENI. CDR3 sequence reads: CASSLAGDSISYNEQFF. The CDR3 DNA reads as TGTGCCAGCTCCCTAGCGGGGGACAGCATCTCCTACAATGAGCAGTTCTTC.

The chain has TRBV15 and TRBJ2-3; D unclear. Trimming removed 3 bases at V and 2 bases at J, with 6 bases between. The germline gives CDR1 LNHNV, CDR2 YYDKDF (reference sequence). The CDR3 spans 13 residues. The CDR3 protein is CATSRAHTDTQYF. CDR3 coding DNA: TGTGCCACCAGCAGGGCACACACAGATACGCAGTATTTT.

This clonotype was seen more than once but under ten times. The genes are TRBV12-3 or TRBV12-4 and TRBJ2-5; 9 bases are shared with TRBD1. This CDR3 is built from 14 residues. V was clipped by 4 bases and J by 3 bases; unmatched bases: 3. CDR3 coding DNA: TGTGCCAGCAGTTCCAGACAGGGGGAAGAGACCCAGTACTTC. Its protein is CASSSRQGEETQYF.

This clonotype was recorded many times. V is TRBV6-1 and J is TRBJ1-1; D gene ambiguous. V was shortened by 6 bases and J by 0 bases, with 8 bases between the two germline ends. The germline gives CDR1 MNHNS, CDR2 SASEGT. The CDR3 consists of 13 residues. The CDR3 spells CASRIGMNTEAFF. Here the CDR3 DNA reads TGTGCCAGCAGAATTGGGATGAACACTGAAGCTTTCTTT.

This chain links TRBV10-3 with TRBJ1-5; D not resolved. Germline CDR1 is ENHRY and CDR2 is SYGVKD. CDR3 length equals 13 residues. V was pared by 2 bases and J by 4 bases, with 6 bases between. Written as DNA, the CDR3 is TGTGCCATCAGTGAGCTACGGAATCAGCCCCAGCATTTT. Amino acids: CAISELRNQPQHF.

This clonotype has at least ten counts. This chain links TRBV6-5 with TRBJ1-2; D uncertain. The V gene's germline CDR1 is MNHEY and CDR2 SVGAGI. Trimming shortened V by 5 bases and J by 0 bases, and 7 bases separated the two germline ends. The CDR3 totals 13 residues. CDR3 amino acids: CASSTTPNYGYTF. The CDR3 DNA reads TGTGCCAGCAGTACCACACCTAACTATGGCTACACCTTC.

The V and J genes are TRBV2 and TRBJ1-2; 9 nucleotides align to TRBD1. This CDR3 contains 14 residues. V trimming: 2 bases; J trimming: 4 bases; junction bases outside the gene matches: 2. Germline V gene data show CDR1 as SNHLY and CDR2 as FYNNEI. This chain's CDR3 is CASSETGGVYGYTF. CDR3 nucleotides: TGTGCCAGCAGTGAAACAGGGGGCGTCTATGGCTACACCTTC.

This clonotype was recorded many times. This chain uses TRBV7-6 with TRBJ2-7; no reliable D call. Germline V gives CDR1 SGHVS, CDR2 FNYEAQ. There are 15 residues in the CDR3. V was cut by 1 base and J by 2 bases, with 12 bases left in between. CDR3 in DNA: TGTGCCAGCAGCTTAGTAGTGGACGGAACCTACGAGCAGTACTTC. The encoded protein is CASSLVVDGTYEQYF.

The rearrangement links TRBV9 to TRBJ2-1; weak D call: TRBD2 (5 bases). V gave up 4 bases and J gave up 7 bases, with 9 bases separating them. The germline V gene encodes CDR1 SGDLS and CDR2 YYNGEE. The CDR3 totals 12 residues. The CDR3 sequence: CASSSIANEQFF. For the CDR3, the DNA is TGTGCCAGCAGCTCAATAGCGAATGAGCAGTTCTTC.